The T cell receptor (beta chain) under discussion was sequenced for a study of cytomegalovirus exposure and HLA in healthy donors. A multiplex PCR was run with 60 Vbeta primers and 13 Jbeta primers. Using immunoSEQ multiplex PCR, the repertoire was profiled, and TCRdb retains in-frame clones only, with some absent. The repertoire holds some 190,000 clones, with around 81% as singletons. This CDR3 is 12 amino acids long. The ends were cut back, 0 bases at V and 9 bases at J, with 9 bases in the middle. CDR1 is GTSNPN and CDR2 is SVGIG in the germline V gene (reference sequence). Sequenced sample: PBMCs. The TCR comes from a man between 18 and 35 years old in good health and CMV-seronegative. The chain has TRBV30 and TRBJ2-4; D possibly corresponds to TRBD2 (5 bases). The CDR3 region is CAWSVLVGIQYF. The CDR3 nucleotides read TGTGCCTGGAGTGTACTAGTTGGCATTCAGTACTTC.